This TCR beta chain emerged from a study of read filtering for tumor transcriptome and immune sequencing. The CDR3 has 17 residues. V gave up 0 bases and J gave up 3 bases, with 18 bases separating them. The germline V gene has CDR1 LGHDT and CDR2 YNNKEL (reference sequence). This clonotype has at least ten counts. The library was built from about 400 ng RNA with molecular barcoded adaptors for alpha/delta and beta/gamma chains. TCRdb recomputed calls from the reads with MiXCR, one row per CDR3 protein. The top ten hold about 15% of the sample, which has some 80,000 distinct CDR3 sequences, roughly an eighth seen once.

The sequence was collected from a donor aged 40 or older with multiple myeloma. The rearrangement links TRBV3-1 to TRBJ2-7; perhaps TRBD2 as D (5 bases). What was sequenced was a population of CD138-negative cells sorted from bone marrow. The CDR3 protein is CASSQDAGPIGLYEQYF. The CDR3 region has the DNA TGTGCCAGCAGCCAAGATGCAGGTCCTATAGGACTCTACGAGCAGTACTTC.